Listed below are T cell receptor beta chains from one sample, sequenced in a study of OX40 agonist ivuxolimab in advanced cancers. Sequenced by immunoSEQ multiplex PCR; TCRdb stores in-frame clones only, minus some. In the table there are tens of thousands of clones, roughly 90% of which are singletons. The starting material was CD4+ or CD8+ T cells sorted from blood, obtained in a trial of the OX40 agonist ivuxolimab. The receptor set was obtained from an adult with an advanced solid tumor such as melanoma, head and neck, liver or kidney cancer. The CDR3 runs from the conserved cysteine through the conserved F or W. Each record gives: D gene, V gene, J gene, CDR3 protein, CDR3 DNA. The D gene is left open where the match is weak.

>NA|TRBV16|TRBJ1-2
CASSPDALYGYTF
TGTGCCAGCAGCCCTGATGCCCTCTATGGCTACACCTTC
>NA|TRBV19|TRBJ2-5
CASSLRGGQETQYF
TGTGCCAGTTCCCTTAGGGGGGGGCAAGAGACCCAGTACTTC
>TRBD1|TRBV5-5|TRBJ2-1
CASSPGQGYNEQFF
TGTGCCAGCAGCCCCGGACAGGGCTACAATGAGCAGTTCTTC
>NA|TRBV29-1|TRBJ2-7
CSVAGLGGVHEQYF
TGCAGCGTTGCAGGTTTAGGGGGGGTCCACGAGCAGTACTTC
>NA|TRBV6-1|TRBJ1-1
CATRRWKNTEAFF
TGTGCCACACGGCGGTGGAAGAACACTGAAGCTTTCTTT
>NA|TRBV5-1|TRBJ2-2
CASSLAPGNTGELFF
TGCGCCAGCAGCTTGGCCCCAGGTAACACCGGGGAGCTGTTTTTT
>NA|TRBV7-6|TRBJ2-3
CASSLAASTDTQYF
TGTGCCAGCAGCTTAGCGGCCAGCACAGATACGCAGTATTTT
>TRBD1|TRBV5-6|TRBJ1-5
CASSRTGTDNQPQHF
TGTGCCAGCAGCCGGACCGGGACAGACAATCAGCCCCAGCATTTT
>NA|TRBV27|TRBJ1-6
CASSLIQNNSPLHF
TGTGCCAGCAGTTTAATACAGAATAATTCACCCCTCCACTTT
>NA|TRBV7-9|TRBJ1-4
CASSLGGGNEKLFF
TGTGCCAGCAGCTTAGGAGGGGGAAATGAAAAACTGTTTTTT